Sequencing of this T cell receptor (beta chain) was carried out in a study of post-analysis software for immune sequencing data. Study-wide results and limits: Under F measure analysis, samples from one preparation batch co-clustered strongly. Comparison of patients with controls showed about 5 TRBV segments more frequent in patients, TRBV5-6, TRBV5-1 and TRBV20-1 among them.

This clonotype was detected a few times. Its antigen is not identified. Incorporated into the TCR beta cDNA libraries were unique molecular identifiers, which served to reduce PCR and sequencing biases. TCRdb reprocessed the PCR reads with MiXCR, giving one entry per CDR3 protein. The sample carries about 570,000 distinct CDR3 sequences, 30% to 40% recorded once. The CDR3 contains 16 residues. Germline V gene sequence: CDR1 SGHTA, CDR2 FQGNSA. Trimming removed 0 bases from V and 1 base from J, with 12 bases in between. The clonotype was recovered from a girl aged 2-17 years with multiple sclerosis. Sequenced: blood. This chain uses TRBV7-2 with TRBJ2-5, with D uncertain. For the CDR3, the DNA is TGTGCCAGCAGCTTAGCGCTCGGCTTTCCCCAAGAGACCCAGTACTTC. Its protein product is CASSLALGFPQETQYF.